This record concerns one T cell receptor (beta chain) sequence. Seattle patient enrollment occurred during active infection, with longitudinal follow-up thereafter. Under the authors' procedure: Estimated nucleated cell counts came from reference gene primer amplification. Profiled with immunoSEQ multiplex PCR; TCRdb holds only in-frame clones, not every one. That table gives V, J and clone size, and the DNA gave D and trimming. This table holds around 310,000 clones, 90% found once. The entry originates in a study of blood T cell repertoires in COVID-19. Turning to the study itself: Specimens from acute and convalescent COVID-19 originated in the United States, Italy and Spain. From T cells, B-cell-depleted T cells, or PBMCs came the material, which was cDNA or gDNA.

Germline trimming cut 4 bases from V and 7 bases from J; bases unmatched to any gene: 11. Germline V lookup: CDR1 LGHNA, CDR2 YNFKEQ. There are 17 residues in the CDR3. The source of this sequence is a middle-aged woman with COVID-19, enrolled during active disease. Material for sequencing was peripheral blood. V and J are TRBV4-2 and TRBJ2-4; 12 nucleotides match TRBD1. Written as DNA, the CDR3 is TGTGCCAGCAGCCTACGGGGACAGGGGGCCGGGGCCAACATTCAGTACTTC. It codes for CASSLRGQGAGANIQYF.